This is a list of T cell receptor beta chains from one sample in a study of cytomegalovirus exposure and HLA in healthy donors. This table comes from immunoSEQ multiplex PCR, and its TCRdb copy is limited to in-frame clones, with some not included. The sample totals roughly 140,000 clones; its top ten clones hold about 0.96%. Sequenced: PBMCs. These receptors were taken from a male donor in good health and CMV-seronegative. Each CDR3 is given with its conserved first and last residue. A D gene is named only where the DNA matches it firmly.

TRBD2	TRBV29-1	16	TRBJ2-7	TGCAGCGTTGATTTTATTACGGCTAGCGGGAGAGCCGAGCAGTACTTC	CSVDFITASGRAEQYF
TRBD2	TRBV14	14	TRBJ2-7	TGTGCCAGCAGCCAGACCGCGGGGGCCTACGAGCAGTACTTC	CASSQTAGAYEQYF
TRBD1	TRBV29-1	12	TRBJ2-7	TGCAGCGTGACAGGGGGTCTCTATGAGCAGTACTTC	CSVTGGLYEQYF
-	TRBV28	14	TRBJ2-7	TGTGCCAGCAGTCCCCTCGAGGATTCCTACGAGCAGTACTTC	CASSPLEDSYEQYF
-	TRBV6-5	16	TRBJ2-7	TGTGCCAGCAGTTACTCCCTAGCCCAACTCTTGTACGAGCAGTACTTC	CASSYSLAQLLYEQYF
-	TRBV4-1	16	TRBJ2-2	TGCGCCAGCAGCCGTTCAGAGACAGATTTCACCGGGGAGCTGTTTTTT	CASSRSETDFTGELFF
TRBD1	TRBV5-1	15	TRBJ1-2	TGCGCCAGCAGCTTCATACCGGGACAGGGGGATGGCTACACCTTC	CASSFIPGQGDGYTF
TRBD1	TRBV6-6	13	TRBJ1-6	TGTGCCAGCCGAGACAGGGATAATTCACCCCTCCACTTT	CASRDRDNSPLHF
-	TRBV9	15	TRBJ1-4	TGTGCCAGCAGCGTAGCTACGGGGGGTAATGAAAAACTGTTTTTT	CASSVATGGNEKLFF
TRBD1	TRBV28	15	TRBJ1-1	TGTGCCAGCCCAAGAAGGACAGGGGAGTACACTGAAGCTTTCTTT	CASPRRTGEYTEAFF
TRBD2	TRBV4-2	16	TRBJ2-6	TGTGCCAGCAGCAATAGCGGGAGCGAGGGGGCCAACGTCCTGACTTTC	CASSNSGSEGANVLTF
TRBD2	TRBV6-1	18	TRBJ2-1	TGTGCCAGCAGTGCGTCGGCGGGGCGACTAGCGGGTTGGTATGAGCAGTTCTTC	CASSASAGRLAGWYEQFF
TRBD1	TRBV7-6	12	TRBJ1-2	TGTGCCAGCAGCTTAGGGACAGGGGTCTACACCTTC	CASSLGTGVYTF
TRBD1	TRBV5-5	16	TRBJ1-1	TGTGCCAGCAGCTTGGAAGTAGGGGACAGGGTGGCTGAAGCTTTCTTT	CASSLEVGDRVAEAFF
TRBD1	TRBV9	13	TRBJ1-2	TGTGCCAGCAGCGGAACAGGGGTATTGGGCTACACCTTC	CASSGTGVLGYTF
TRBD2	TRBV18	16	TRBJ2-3	TGTGCCAGCTCGCCCACTAGCGGGAGAGTTACAGATACGCAGTATTTT	CASSPTSGRVTDTQYF
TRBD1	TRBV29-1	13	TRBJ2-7	TGCAGCGTTGGGGACAGTTTTTCCTACGAGCAGTACTTC	CSVGDSFSYEQYF
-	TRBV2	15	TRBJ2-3	TGTGCCAGCAGTGTTATTTCGGGAGAAACAGATACGCAGTATTTT	CASSVISGETDTQYF
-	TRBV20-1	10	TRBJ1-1	TGCAGTGCTAGAGACAGTCAAGCTTTCTTT	CSARDSQAFF
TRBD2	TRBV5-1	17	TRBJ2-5	TGCGCCAGCAGCCGTCTCGGAGCGGGAACACTTAAAGAGACCCAGTACTTC	CASSRLGAGTLKETQYF
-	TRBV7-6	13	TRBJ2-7	TGTGCCAGCAGCTTAGCTAGCTCCTACGAGCAGTACTTC	CASSLASSYEQYF
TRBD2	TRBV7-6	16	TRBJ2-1	TGTGCCAGCAGCCCGCTCCTGGGGGGAGGGAACAATGAGCAGTTCTTC	CASSPLLGGGNNEQFF
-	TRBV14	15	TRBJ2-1	TGTGCCAGCAGCCAAGATTCCCAGAGACAGCATGAGCAGTTCTTC	CASSQDSQRQHEQFF
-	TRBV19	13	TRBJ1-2	TGTGCCAGTAGTATTCTTTTTGACTATGGCTACACCTTC	CASSILFDYGYTF
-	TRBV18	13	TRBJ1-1	TGTGCCAGCTCACCCGACAGGACAGATGAAGCTTTCTTT	CASSPDRTDEAFF
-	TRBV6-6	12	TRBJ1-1	TGTGCCAGCAACGGGGTGAACACTGAAGCTTTCTTT	CASNGVNTEAFF
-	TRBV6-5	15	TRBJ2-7	TGTGCCAGCAGTTATTACTCAGGGTACTCCTACGAGCAGTACTTC	CASSYYSGYSYEQYF
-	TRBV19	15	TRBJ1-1	TGTGCCAGTAGTCTACCGGGACAACCAAACACTGAAGCTTTCTTT	CASSLPGQPNTEAFF
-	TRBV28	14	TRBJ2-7	TGTGCCAGCAGTTTTTTACAGGGTAGGCACGAGCAGTACTTC	CASSFLQGRHEQYF
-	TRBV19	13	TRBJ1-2	TGTGCCAGTAGATCCCTCGGTTACTATGGCTACACCTTC	CASRSLGYYGYTF
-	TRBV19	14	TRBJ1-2	TGTGCCAGTACCGTGGGGAGGGGGGACTATGGCTACACCTTC	CASTVGRGDYGYTF
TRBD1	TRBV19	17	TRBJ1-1	TGTGCCAGTAGTATAATGTTTGAGGGGGCGCGAAACACTGAAGCTTTCTTT	CASSIMFEGARNTEAFF
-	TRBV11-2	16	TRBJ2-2	TGTGCCAGCAGCTTAAGCCGGGTTATTAACACCGGGGAGCTGTTTTTT	CASSLSRVINTGELFF
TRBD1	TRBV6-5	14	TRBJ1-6	TGTGCCAGCAGTTCGACAGGGGATAATTCACCCCTCCACTTT	CASSSTGDNSPLHF
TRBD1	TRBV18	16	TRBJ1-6	TGTGCCAGCTCACCCCCGACAGGGTCGGGGAATTCACCCCTCCACTTT	CASSPPTGSGNSPLHF
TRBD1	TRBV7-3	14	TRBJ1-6	TGTGCCAGCAGCTCCGGGACAGATAATTCACCCCTCCACTTT	CASSSGTDNSPLHF
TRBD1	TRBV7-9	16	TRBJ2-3	TGTGCCAGCAGCCCCCGACAGGGTTTGGGGCCAGATACGCAGTATTTT	CASSPRQGLGPDTQYF
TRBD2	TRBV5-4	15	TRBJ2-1	TGTGCCAGCAGCTTCGGCGGGGGCTCCTACAATGAGCAGTTCTTC	CASSFGGGSYNEQFF
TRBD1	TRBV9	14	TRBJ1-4	TGTGCCAGCAGCGGACAGGGGGCGAATGAAAAACTGTTTTTT	CASSGQGANEKLFF
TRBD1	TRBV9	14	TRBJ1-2	TGTGCCAGCAGCGCACGACAGGGAGCAGAAGGCTACACCTTC	CASSARQGAEGYTF
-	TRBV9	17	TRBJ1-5	TGTGCCATCATAGGTAAAGGGAGAGCCGATAGCAATCAGCCCCAGCATTTT	CAIIGKGRADSNQPQHF
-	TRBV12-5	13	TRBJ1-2	TGTGCTAGTGCCCGGGGGGGACTCTATGGCTACACCTTC	CASARGGLYGYTF
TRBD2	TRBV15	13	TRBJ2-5	TGTGCCACCAGCAGGGGAACCGGGACTAGCGAGTACTTC	CATSRGTGTSEYF
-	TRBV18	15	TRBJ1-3	TGTGCCAGCTCACCAGTGCGTAACTCTGGAAACACCATATATTTT	CASSPVRNSGNTIYF
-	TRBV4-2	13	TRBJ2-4	TGTGCCAGCAGCCAAGTAGGAGAAAACATTCAGTACTTC	CASSQVGENIQYF
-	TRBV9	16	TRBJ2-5	TGTGCCAGCAGCCCCGGAGGAGGGGTCGGGAAGGAGACCCAGTACTTC	CASSPGGGVGKETQYF
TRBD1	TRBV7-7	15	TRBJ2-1	TGTGCCAGCAGCTCCGGGACAGGGTTCTACAATGAGCAGTTCTTC	CASSSGTGFYNEQFF
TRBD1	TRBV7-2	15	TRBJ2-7	TGTGCCAGCAGCTTAGTCTCAGGGGGCATCGACGAGCAGTACTTC	CASSLVSGGIDEQYF
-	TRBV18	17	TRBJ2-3	TGTGCCAGCTCAGCCCCTGTGACAGGAAGGGGCACAGATACGCAGTATTTT	CASSAPVTGRGTDTQYF
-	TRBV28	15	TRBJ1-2	TGTGCCAGCACCGTCGGTGGAGGGAGGGCCTATGGCTACACCTTC	CASTVGGGRAYGYTF
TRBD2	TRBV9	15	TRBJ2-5	TGTGCCAGCAGCGAGGCCCCATCGGGGGGGGAGACCCAGTACTTC	CASSEAPSGGETQYF
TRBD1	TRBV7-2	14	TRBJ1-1	TGTGCCAGCAGCGCACAGGGGGGGAACACTGAAGCTTTCTTT	CASSAQGGNTEAFF
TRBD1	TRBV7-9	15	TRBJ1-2	TGTGCCAGCAGCTTGGGACAGGGGGTAGCGAATGGCTACACCTTC	CASSLGQGVANGYTF
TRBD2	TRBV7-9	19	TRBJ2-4	TGTGCCAGCAGCCCGGGGGGGACTAGCGGGAAGGGCTGGGAAAACATTCAGTACTTC	CASSPGGTSGKGWENIQYF
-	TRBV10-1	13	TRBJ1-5	TGCGCCAGCAGTGAAGGTCTGGAGCAGCCCCAGCATTTT	CASSEGLEQPQHF
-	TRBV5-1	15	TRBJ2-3	TGCGCCAGCAGTTCGGAAACAGGGAGTAGGAATACGCAGTATTTT	CASSSETGSRNTQYF
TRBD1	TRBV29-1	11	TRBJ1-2	TGCAGCGTTGAGGGACAGGGAGGGCCCAACTTC	CSVEGQGGPNF
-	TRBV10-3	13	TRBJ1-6	TGTGCCATCGGCAGGGAGGAGGGATCACCCCTCCACTTT	CAIGREEGSPLHF
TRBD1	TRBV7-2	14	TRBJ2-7	TGTGCCAGCAGCTCCTGGACAGGGTCAAGCGAGCAGTACTTC	CASSSWTGSSEQYF